This TCR beta chain was observed in a study of human T cells and chemical hapten exposure. Study summary: TCR yields differed between samples (mainly from small differences in pooled library volume). Study results and caveats: TCRs exceeding 1 in 1000 frequency stayed unchanged with DPC sensitization.

Library preparation tagged each individual cDNA molecule with a unique molecular identifier. As processed by the authors: Between 23,224 and 690,600 TCRs appeared in each sample, and the median stood at 95,638. TCRdb reanalysed the reads using MiXCR and keeps one entry per CDR3 protein. TCRdb's processing, not the authors' own work, is the source of the V and J calls. The data show around 120,000 distinct CDR3 sequences, approximately 9.3% seen once. This clonotype came up a few times. Its cognate antigen is unknown. Unfractionated whole blood yielded the extracted total RNA. This CDR3 spans 19 amino acids. The J segment lost 2 bases and the V segment lost 2 bases, leaving 15 bases of the junction unmatched. Germline values: CDR1 SEHNR, CDR2 FQNEAQ (reference sequence).

Sequenced material: whole blood. The V gene is TRBV7-9, the J gene TRBJ2-7, with 10 bases that match TRBD2. The source is a human donor in good health. Some clones in this sample may be carry-over from other donors' samples. CDR3 coding DNA: TGTGCCAGCAGCTTAAATTGGCCTAGCGGGAGAGGAAGGACCTACGAGCAGTACTTC. Its translation: CASSLNWPSGRGRTYEQYF.